What follows is one TCR beta chain and its context. Germline CDR1 SNHLY, CDR2 FYNNEI. Deletions cut 4 bases from V and 1 base from J, with 12 bases between. The CDR3 sequence is 15 residues long. As originally analysed: Estimated nucleated cell counts came from reference gene primer amplification. Measured with immunoSEQ multiplex PCR; TCRdb has only the in-frame clones, and not every one. That table supplies the V and J calls and clone size; D and trimming were determined from the DNA. This table holds 31,000 or so clones, about 88% found once. This entry is derived from a study of blood T cell repertoires in COVID-19. Study-wide background: COVID-19 samples, acute and convalescent, were from the United States, Italy and Spain.

The receptor's source is a man older than 75 with acute or convalescent COVID-19. The sequencing sample was made of peripheral blood. The chain employs TRBV2 and TRBJ2-3; maybe TRBD1 (6 bases). CDR3 loop: CASSGGGRGTDTQYF. As DNA, the CDR3 is TGTGCCAGCAGTGGAGGGGGTAGAGGCACAGATACGCAGTATTTT.